These 24 T cell receptor beta chains were sequenced from one sample in a study of type 1 and type 2 diabetes patients. The PCR template was genomic DNA. A primer set of 30 forward and 13 reverse primers amplified the CDR3. Via MiXCR, TCRdb re-called the multiplex PCR reads, giving one row per CDR3 protein. This sample has about 290,000 distinct CDR3 sequences, with around 47% found just once. The specimen was peripheral blood mononuclear cells (PBMCs). The receptors come from a man aged 18 to 35 with type 2 diabetes.

The chain combines TRBV28 with TRBJ2-1, with D possibly TRBD1 on 5 matching bases. The CDR3 is made up of 15 amino acids. V dropped 8 bases and J dropped 0 bases, with 14 bases sitting between them. From germline, CDR1 is MDHEN and CDR2 SYDVKM. The CDR3 DNA sequence: TGTGCCAGCCCCCCCAGGGCAAGCTCCTACAATGAGCAGTTCTTC. Residues: CASPPRASSYNEQFF.

This rearrangement joins TRBV19 to TRBJ1-2; no clear D gene. V gave up 6 bases and J gave up 2 bases, with 16 bases separating them. The germline CDR1 and CDR2 sequences are LNHDA and SQIVND (reference sequence). The CDR3 runs to 15 residues. This CDR3 is CASRPSSGMNYGYTF. CDR3 nucleotide sequence: TGTGCCAGTAGACCCTCCTCCGGGATGAACTATGGCTACACCTTC.

Concerning this clonotype itself: Being one base from a much bigger clone, this may be a read error. This chain joins TRBV2 and TRBJ2-5, with 9 bases matching TRBD2. The CDR3 has 17 amino acids. CDR1 is SNHLY and CDR2 is FYNNEI in the germline V gene. J was trimmed by 4 bases and V by 4 bases; bases with no gene match: 13. The CDR3 region is CASSGRSSRGGSETQYF. The CDR3 nucleotides are TGTGCCAGCAGTGGAAGGTCGTCGCGGGGGGGATCAGAGACCCAGTACTTC. The whole variable domain, remainder taken from reference TRBV2 and TRBJ2-5, is EPEVTQTPSHQVTQMGQEVILRCVPISNHLYFYWYRQILGQKVEFLVSFYNNEISEKSEIFDDQFSVERPDGSNFTLKIRSTKLEDSAMYFCASSGRSSRGGSETQYFGPGTRLLVL.

This clonotype was observed a few times. The chain recombines TRBV20-1 with TRBJ2-7; D call uncertain. The CDR3 is 14 amino acids. CDR1 and CDR2 (germline): DFQATT, SNEGSKA (reference sequence). Between the trimmed V and J ends, which lost 6 bases and 6 bases, there was a span of 21 bases. CDR3 nucleotides: TGCAGTGCGGCTCGTCCACAAATATGGAGCGAGCAGTACTTC. Its protein is CSAARPQIWSEQYF.

This chain joins TRBV2 and TRBJ2-2; 10 positions match TRBD2. V shed 7 bases, J shed 4 bases, and the junction held 3 bases outside the gene matches. The CDR3 extends over 14 amino acids. Looked up from germline, CDR1 is SNHLY and CDR2 is FYNNEI. The CDR3 sequence: CASISSGSTGELFF. CDR3 DNA sequence: TGTGCCAGCATTTCTAGCGGGAGCACCGGGGAGCTGTTTTTT.

The CDR3 coding sequence is TGTGCCAGCAGCGTAGACACCGGGGAGCTGTTTTTT. Its translation: CASSVDTGELFF. The V call is TRBV9, the J call TRBJ2-2; D is undetermined. The V and J ends lost 0 bases and 3 bases respectively, with 0 bases between them. Germline CDR1 SGDLS, CDR2 YYNGEE. This CDR3 is 12 amino acids long.

The CDR3 here is CASSPGLAGTNYEQYF. DNA for the CDR3: TGCGCCAGCAGCCCGGGACTAGCGGGAACCAACTACGAGCAGTACTTC. The V and J genes are TRBV5-1 and TRBJ2-7, with 13 bases fitting TRBD2. The CDR3 sequence is 16 residues long. Per the germline V gene, CDR1 is SGHRS and CDR2 is YFSETQ. With V trimmed by 4 bases and J by 3 bases, 7 bases remained unmatched.

CDR3 protein: CATVLGERAYSNQPQHF. CDR3 in DNA: TGTGCCACAGTCCTTGGGGAACGGGCTTATAGCAATCAGCCCCAGCATTTT. The rearrangement joins TRBV27 to TRBJ1-5, with D unclear. Germline V CDR1 and CDR2: MNHEY, SMNVEV (reference sequence). The V gene lost 10 bases and the J gene lost 0 bases, with 22 bases spanning the gap. This CDR3 region has 17 residues.

This CDR3 is CASSEQAGHNSPLHF. The CDR3 region has the DNA TGTGCCAGTAGTGAACAGGCGGGACATAATTCACCCCTCCACTTT. The chain combines TRBV19 with TRBJ1-6; D may be TRBD1 (5 bases). This CDR3 comprises 15 residues. V gave up 5 bases and J gave up 5 bases, with 13 bases separating them. CDR1 is LNHDA, CDR2 SQIVND, per germline (reference sequence).

Concerning this clonotype: A read error may produce the germline difference seen at one junction end. The chain joins TRBV7-9 to TRBJ2-7; the D gene could be TRBD1 or TRBD2 (6 bases each). CDR3 size: 14 residues. Germline CDR1 is SEHNR and CDR2 is FQNEAQ (reference sequence). This chain's CDR3 is CASSLNGGHAEQYF. CDR3 nucleotide sequence: TGTGCCAGCAGCTTAAACGGGGGCCACGCCGAGCAGTATTTC.

The chain couples TRBV30 to TRBJ1-5; 8 bases are shared with TRBD1. V lost 3 bases, J lost 2 bases, and 9 bases stayed unmatched. In germline, CDR1 is GTSNPN, CDR2 SVGIG (reference sequence). The CDR3 loop spans 16 amino acids. As DNA, the CDR3 is TGTGCCTGGAGCGGTCCCCCGACAGGGGGCAATCAGCCCCAGCATTTT. As protein: CAWSGPPTGGNQPQHF.

As concerns this clonotype: The junction shows a germline mismatch at one end, possibly a read error. The rearrangement uses TRBV20-1 and TRBJ2-7; 12 positions agree with TRBD2. Germline values: CDR1 DFQATT, CDR2 SNEGSKA (reference sequence). The CDR3 is 14 residues long. The CDR3 DNA is TGCAGTGCTTCGCTGACTAGCGGGAGCTACGAGCAGTGCTTC. It codes for CSASLTSGSYEQCF.

To note about this clonotype: One end of the junction is discordant with germline, which a read error may explain. The chain uses TRBV19 and TRBJ2-2; 8 bases line up with TRBD2. This CDR3 has 15 residues. CDR1 is LNHDA, CDR2 SQIVND, per germline (reference sequence). This CDR3 reads CVSSWGLANTGELFF. The CDR3 nucleotides are TGTGTCAGTAGTTGGGGACTAGCGAACACCGGGGAGCTGTTTTTT.

The rearrangement links TRBV6-6 to TRBJ1-2, with no clear D. V shed 3 bases and J shed 2 bases, with 7 bases lying between them. Per germline, CDR1 MNHNY and CDR2 SVGAGI (reference sequence). This CDR3 contains 13 residues. The CDR3 region has the DNA TGTGCCAGCAGTTATGGCCAGAACTATGGCTACACCTTC. As protein: CASSYGQNYGYTF.

V is TRBV5-8 and J is TRBJ1-6; D perhaps matches TRBD1 (5 bases). V lost 1 base, J lost 3 bases, and 11 bases lay in between. Germline V gene data show CDR1 as SGHTS and CDR2 as YDEGEE. CDR3 length: 16 amino acids. For the CDR3, the DNA is TGTGCCAGCAGCTTGAAAGAGGGACTCTATAATTCACCCCTCCACTTT. Translation gives CASSLKEGLYNSPLHF.

A few counts support this clonotype. In DNA, the CDR3 is TGCAGCGTTGAAGACAGGGGGCGCGGTAGTGGCTACGAGCAGTACTTC. This codes for CSVEDRGRGSGYEQYF. This chain connects TRBV29-1 to TRBJ2-7; TRBD1 matches 8 bases. Germline V gene data show CDR1 as SQVTM and CDR2 as ANQGSEA. The CDR3 runs 16 residues. V lost 0 bases, J lost 3 bases, and 10 bases stayed unmatched.

The genes are TRBV5-1 and TRBJ2-5; 12 bases match TRBD2. The germline V gene encodes CDR1 SGHRS and CDR2 YFSETQ. This CDR3 has 18 amino acids. Losses at the gene ends were 0 bases for V and 5 bases for J; bases not matched to a gene: 11. The CDR3 reads CASSLGTSGKPIRETQYF. The CDR3 DNA follows: TGCGCCAGCAGCTTGGGGACTAGCGGGAAACCAATCCGGGAGACCCAGTACTTC.

This clonotype was seen a few times. The rearrangement joins TRBV30 to TRBJ2-7; 8 nucleotides match TRBD1. V dropped 0 bases and J dropped 6; count of bases not matched to a gene: 7. In germline, CDR1 is GTSNPN, CDR2 SVGIG (reference sequence). The CDR3 sequence is 14 residues long. The chain's CDR3 is CAWSVSGGSSEQYF. CDR3 nucleotides: TGTGCCTGGAGTGTATCAGGGGGCTCTTCCGAGCAGTACTTC.

This clonotype was found a few times. The gene calls are TRBV28 and TRBJ2-7; D is possibly TRBD1 (6 bases). Deletions cut 8 bases from V and 6 bases from J, with 20 bases between. This CDR3 has 14 amino acids. The germline CDR1 and CDR2 sequences are MDHEN and SYDVKM. The DNA of the CDR3 is TGTGCCAGCGCCGAGGACCCGTTAGGGGGCGAGCAGTACTTC. This translates into CASAEDPLGGEQYF.

This clonotype came up many times. The CDR3 DNA reads as TGTGCCAGCCGATTGGGGAGCTACGAGCAGTACTTC. This translates into CASRLGSYEQYF. The rearrangement uses TRBV2 and TRBJ2-7; TRBD2 might be the D (5 bases). The CDR3 length is 12 residues. In germline, CDR1 is SNHLY, CDR2 FYNNEI. V dropped 8 bases and J dropped 3 bases, with 11 bases sitting between them.

The V and J genes are TRBV30 and TRBJ2-7; 7 bases line up with TRBD2. Looked up from germline, CDR1 is GTSNPN and CDR2 is SVGIG (reference sequence). This CDR3 has 14 residues. The ends lost 0 bases at V and 6 bases at J; junction bases unmatched: 8. CDR3 sequence reads: CAWSVGGSLTEQYF. CDR3 in DNA: TGTGCCTGGAGTGTAGGCGGGAGTCTAACCGAGCAGTACTTC.

This clonotype was picked up many times. This chain links TRBV30 with TRBJ1-2; no firm D call. This CDR3 region has 12 residues. Germline lookup yields CDR1 GTSNPN and CDR2 SVGIG (reference sequence). Trimming left V 0 bases short and J 4 bases short, with 6 bases between. CDR3 sequence reads: CAWSVAAYGYTF. The DNA of the CDR3 is TGTGCCTGGAGTGTCGCCGCCTATGGCTACACCTTC.

The rearrangement uses TRBV20-1 and TRBJ1-1, with D unclear. The V gene's germline CDR1 is DFQATT and CDR2 SNEGSKA (reference sequence). The CDR3 spans 11 residues. V dropped 5 bases and J dropped 7 bases, with 11 bases sitting between them. The DNA of the CDR3 is TGCAGTGCTCTTTTTCAGAGTGAAGCTTTCTTT. This translates into CSALFQSEAFF.

This clonotype occurred a few times. The V gene is TRBV20-1, the J gene TRBJ1-1, with a tentative D call TRBD1 (5 bases). The CDR3 runs 12 residues. V lost 2 bases and J 11 bases, leaving 15 bases between the germline ends. CDR1 DFQATT and CDR2 SNEGSKA come from the germline V gene (reference sequence). CDR3 sequence reads: CSARTEWAGAFF. The CDR3 nucleotides read TGCAGTGCTAGAACCGAATGGGCAGGGGCTTTCTTT.